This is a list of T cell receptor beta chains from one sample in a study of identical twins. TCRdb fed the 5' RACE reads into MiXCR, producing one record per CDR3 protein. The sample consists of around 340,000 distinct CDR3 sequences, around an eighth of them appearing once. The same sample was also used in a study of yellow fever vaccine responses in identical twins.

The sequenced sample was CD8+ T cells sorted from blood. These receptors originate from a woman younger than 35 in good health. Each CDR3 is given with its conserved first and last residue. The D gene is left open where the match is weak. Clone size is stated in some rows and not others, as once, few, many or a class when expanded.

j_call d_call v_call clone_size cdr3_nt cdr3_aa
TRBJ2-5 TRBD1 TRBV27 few TGTGCCAGCAGTCAAGGACAGGGTGGTGAGGTCCAAGAGACCCAGTACTTC CASSQGQGGEVQETQYF
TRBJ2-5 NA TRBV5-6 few TGTGCCAGCAGCTTGGGGGACACCCAAGAGACCCAGTACTTC CASSLGDTQETQYF
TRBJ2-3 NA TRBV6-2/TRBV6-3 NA TGTGCCAGCAGTGATCCCCTCCCGCCACGGGATACGCAGTATTTT CASSDPLPPRDTQYF
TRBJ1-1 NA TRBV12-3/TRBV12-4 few TGTGCCAGCAACCCCGAGTCAGGGGCTTACACTGAAGCTTTCTTT CASNPESGAYTEAFF
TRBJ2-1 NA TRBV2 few TGTGCCAGCAGTGAAGCTGGGTTCAATGAGCAGTTCTTC CASSEAGFNEQFF
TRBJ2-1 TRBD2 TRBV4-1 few TGCGCCAGCAGCCAAGATGGGACTAACTACAATGAGCAGTTCTTC CASSQDGTNYNEQFF
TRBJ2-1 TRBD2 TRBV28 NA TGTGCCAGCAGTCAGACTAGCGGGGGGTTCTACAATGAGCAGTTCTTC CASSQTSGGFYNEQFF
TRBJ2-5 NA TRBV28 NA TGTGCCAGCAGTTCCCCCCCGACAGGACAAGAGACCCAGTACTTC CASSSPPTGQETQYF
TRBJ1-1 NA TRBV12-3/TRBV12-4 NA TGTGCCAGCAGTCGATGGACTAGAACTGATAGCACTGAAGCTTTCTTT CASSRWTRTDSTEAFF
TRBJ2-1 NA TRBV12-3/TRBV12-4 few TGTGCCAGCAGTCCGCCGAATGGCGGGGGATCAGGGGGCAATGAGCAGTTCTTC CASSPPNGGGSGGNEQFF
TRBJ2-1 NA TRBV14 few TGTGCCAGCAGCCAATCAGTAAGGCATGAGCAGTTCTTC CASSQSVRHEQFF
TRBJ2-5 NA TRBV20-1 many TGCAGTGCTAGAGATCGGCGTGGCGTAGAGACCCAGTACTTC CSARDRRGVETQYF
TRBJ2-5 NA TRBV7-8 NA TGTGCCAGCAGCTGGCTCCGGGACTTCCAAGAGACCCAGTACTTC CASSWLRDFQETQYF
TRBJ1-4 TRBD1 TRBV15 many TGTGCCACCAGCGAGACAGGGGGTGGAAGCGAAAAACTGTTTTTT CATSETGGGSEKLFF
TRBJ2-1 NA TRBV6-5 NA TGTGCCAGCAGTTACTCCGGGTACAATGAGCAGTTCTTC CASSYSGYNEQFF
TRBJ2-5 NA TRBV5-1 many TGCGCCAGCAGAAAAGAGGTTAGCGGACTCCAAGAGACCCAGTACTTC CASRKEVSGLQETQYF
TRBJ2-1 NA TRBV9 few TGTGCCAGCAGCTCCTACGGGACTCCCTACAATGAGCAGTTCTTC CASSSYGTPYNEQFF
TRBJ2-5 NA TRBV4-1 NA TGCGCCAGCAGCCAAGTATACCTAGCCCAAGAGACCCAGTACTTC CASSQVYLAQETQYF
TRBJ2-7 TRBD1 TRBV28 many TGTGCCAGCAGATCACAGGGGCTTACCTACGAGCAGTACTTC CASRSQGLTYEQYF
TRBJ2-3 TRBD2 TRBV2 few TGTGCCAGCCGAGCCCGGACTAGCGGGACACGAACAGATACGCAGTATTTT CASRARTSGTRTDTQYF